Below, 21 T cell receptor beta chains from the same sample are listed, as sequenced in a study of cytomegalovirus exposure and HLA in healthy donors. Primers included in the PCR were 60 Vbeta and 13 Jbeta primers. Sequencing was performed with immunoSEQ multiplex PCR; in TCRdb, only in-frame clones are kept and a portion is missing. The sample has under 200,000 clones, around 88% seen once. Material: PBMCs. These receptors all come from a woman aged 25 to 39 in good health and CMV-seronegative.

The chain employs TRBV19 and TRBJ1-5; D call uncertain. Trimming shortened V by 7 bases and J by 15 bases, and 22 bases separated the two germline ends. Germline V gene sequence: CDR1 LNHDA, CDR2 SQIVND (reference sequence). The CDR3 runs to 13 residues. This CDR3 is CASMIVVEGVLHF. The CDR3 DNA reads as TGTGCCAGTATGATTGTAGTGGAGGGAGTCTTGCATTTT.

CDR3 bases: TGTGCCAGCAGTCCCGGGACAGGGGGAAGCTACGAGCAGTACTTC. Translation gives CASSPGTGGSYEQYF. This chain connects TRBV27 to TRBJ2-7, with 11 nucleotides matching TRBD1. From germline, CDR1 is MNHEY and CDR2 SMNVEV (reference sequence). The CDR3 is made up of 15 amino acids. Trimming at V came to 5 bases and at J to 3 bases, leaving 6 bases not matched to a gene.

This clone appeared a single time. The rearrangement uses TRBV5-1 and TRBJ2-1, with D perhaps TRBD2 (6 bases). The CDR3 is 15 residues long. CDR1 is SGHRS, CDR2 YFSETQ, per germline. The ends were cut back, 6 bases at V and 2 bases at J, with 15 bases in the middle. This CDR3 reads CASKEGGFTYNEQFF. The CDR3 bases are TGCGCCAGCAAGGAGGGAGGCTTCACCTACAATGAGCAGTTCTTC.

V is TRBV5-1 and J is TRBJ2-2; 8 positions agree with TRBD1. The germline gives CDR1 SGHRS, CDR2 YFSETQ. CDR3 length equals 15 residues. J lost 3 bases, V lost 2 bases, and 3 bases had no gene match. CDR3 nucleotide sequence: TGCGCCAGCAGCTTCGACAGGGGTGACACCGGGGAGCTGTTTTTT. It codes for CASSFDRGDTGELFF.

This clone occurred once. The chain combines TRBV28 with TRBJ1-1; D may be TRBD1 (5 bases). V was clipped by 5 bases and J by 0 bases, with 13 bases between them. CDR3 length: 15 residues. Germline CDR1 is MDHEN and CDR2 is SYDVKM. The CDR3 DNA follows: TGTGCCAGCAGTCGCGCGTGGGGCTTGAACACTGAAGCTTTCTTT. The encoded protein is CASSRAWGLNTEAFF.

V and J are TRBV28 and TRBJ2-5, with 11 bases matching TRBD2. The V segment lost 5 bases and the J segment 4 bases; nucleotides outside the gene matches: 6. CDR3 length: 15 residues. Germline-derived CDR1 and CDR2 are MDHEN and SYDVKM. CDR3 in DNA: TGTGCCAGCAGTCAAGGACTAGCGGGCGCAGAGACCCAGTACTTC. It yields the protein CASSQGLAGAETQYF.

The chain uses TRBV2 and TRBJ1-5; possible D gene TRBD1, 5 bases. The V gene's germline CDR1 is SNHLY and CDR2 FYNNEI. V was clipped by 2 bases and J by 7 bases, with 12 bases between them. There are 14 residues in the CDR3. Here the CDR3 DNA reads TGTGCCAGCAGTGAATCGACAGCCCAGCAGCCCCAGCATTTT. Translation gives CASSESTAQQPQHF.

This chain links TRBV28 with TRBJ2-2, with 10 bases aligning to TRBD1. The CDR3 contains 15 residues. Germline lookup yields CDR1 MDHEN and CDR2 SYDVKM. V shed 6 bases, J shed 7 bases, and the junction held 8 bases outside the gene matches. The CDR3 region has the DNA TGTGCCAGCAGCTTAAGGGGACAGGGGATCGGGGAGCTGTTTTTT. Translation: CASSLRGQGIGELFF. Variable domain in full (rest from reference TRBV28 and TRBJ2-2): DVKVTQSSRYLVKRTGEKVFLECVQDMDHENMFWYRQDPGLGLRLIYFSYDVKMKEKGDIPEGYSVSREKKERFSLILESASTNQTSMYLCASSLRGQGIGELFFGEGSRLTVL.

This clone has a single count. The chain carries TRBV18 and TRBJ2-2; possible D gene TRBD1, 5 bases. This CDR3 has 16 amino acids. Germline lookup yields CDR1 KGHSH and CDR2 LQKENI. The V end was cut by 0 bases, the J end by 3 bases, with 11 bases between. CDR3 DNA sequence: TGTGCCAGCTCACCACCGTCATCAGGGTACACCGGGGAGCTGTTTTTT. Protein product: CASSPPSSGYTGELFF.

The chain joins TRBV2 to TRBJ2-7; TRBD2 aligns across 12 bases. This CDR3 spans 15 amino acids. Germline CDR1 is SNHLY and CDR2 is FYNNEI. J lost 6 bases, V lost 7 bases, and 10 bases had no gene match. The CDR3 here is CASTRTSGTLGEQYF. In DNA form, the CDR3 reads TGTGCCAGCACTCGGACTAGCGGGACCCTAGGCGAGCAGTACTTC.

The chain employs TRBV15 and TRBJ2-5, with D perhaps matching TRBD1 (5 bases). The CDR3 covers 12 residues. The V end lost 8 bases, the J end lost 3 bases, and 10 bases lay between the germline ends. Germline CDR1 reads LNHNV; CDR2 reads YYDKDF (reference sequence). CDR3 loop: CATGHRKETQYF. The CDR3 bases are TGTGCCACCGGCCACAGGAAAGAGACCCAGTACTTC.

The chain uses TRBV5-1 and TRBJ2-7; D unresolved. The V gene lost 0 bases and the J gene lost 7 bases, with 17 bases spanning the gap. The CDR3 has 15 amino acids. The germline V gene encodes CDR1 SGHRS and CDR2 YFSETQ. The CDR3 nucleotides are TGCGCCAGCAGCTTGGATGACCCCCGAGTGGAGGAGCAGTACTTC. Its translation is CASSLDDPRVEEQYF.

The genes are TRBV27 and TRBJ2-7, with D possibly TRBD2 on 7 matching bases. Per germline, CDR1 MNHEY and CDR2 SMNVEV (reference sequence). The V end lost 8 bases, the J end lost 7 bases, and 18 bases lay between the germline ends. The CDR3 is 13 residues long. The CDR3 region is CASGWGGPREQYF. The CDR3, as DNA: TGTGCCAGCGGCTGGGGGGGGCCGAGGGAGCAGTACTTC.

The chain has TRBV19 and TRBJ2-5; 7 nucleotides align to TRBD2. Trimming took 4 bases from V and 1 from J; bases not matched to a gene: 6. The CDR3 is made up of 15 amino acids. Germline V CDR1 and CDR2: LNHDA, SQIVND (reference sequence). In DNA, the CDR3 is TGTGCCAGTAGTAGCGGACTAGAGCGCCAAGAGACCCAGTACTTC. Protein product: CASSSGLERQETQYF.

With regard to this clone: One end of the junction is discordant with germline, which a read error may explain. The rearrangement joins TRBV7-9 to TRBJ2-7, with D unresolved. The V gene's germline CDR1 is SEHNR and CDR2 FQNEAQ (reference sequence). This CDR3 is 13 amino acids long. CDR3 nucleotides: TGTTCCAGCAGCCCCGTAAGCCTCTACGAGCAGTACTTC. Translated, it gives CSSSPVSLYEQYF.

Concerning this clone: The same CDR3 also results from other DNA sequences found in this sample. CDR3 sequence (DNA): TGTGCCAGCAGGACTCCGAACACTGAAGCTTTCTTT. Translating gives CASRTPNTEAFF. The chain joins TRBV28 to TRBJ1-1; D remains ambiguous. CDR3 length equals 12 residues. With 6 bases removed from V and 1 base from J, the gap between germline ends came to 6 bases. CDR1 MDHEN and CDR2 SYDVKM come from the germline V gene.

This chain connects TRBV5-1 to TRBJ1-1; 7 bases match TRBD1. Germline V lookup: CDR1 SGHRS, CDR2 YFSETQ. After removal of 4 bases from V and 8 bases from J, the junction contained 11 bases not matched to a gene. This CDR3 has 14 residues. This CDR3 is CASSRPTGDPEAFF. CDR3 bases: TGCGCCAGCAGCCGCCCCACAGGGGACCCGGAAGCTTTCTTT.

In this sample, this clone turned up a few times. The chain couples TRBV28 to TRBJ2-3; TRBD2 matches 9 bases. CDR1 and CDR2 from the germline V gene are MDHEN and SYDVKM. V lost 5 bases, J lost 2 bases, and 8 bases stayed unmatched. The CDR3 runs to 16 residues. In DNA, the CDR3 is TGTGCCAGCAGTCTTCTCGGCGGGAGGGCCACAGATACGCAGTATTTT. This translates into CASSLLGGRATDTQYF.

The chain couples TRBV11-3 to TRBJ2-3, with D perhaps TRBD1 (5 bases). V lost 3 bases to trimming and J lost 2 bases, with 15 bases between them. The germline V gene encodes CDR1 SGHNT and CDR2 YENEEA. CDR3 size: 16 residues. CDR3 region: CASSLGQTANTDTQYF. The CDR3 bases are TGTGCCAGCAGCTTGGGGCAGACAGCGAACACAGATACGCAGTATTTT.

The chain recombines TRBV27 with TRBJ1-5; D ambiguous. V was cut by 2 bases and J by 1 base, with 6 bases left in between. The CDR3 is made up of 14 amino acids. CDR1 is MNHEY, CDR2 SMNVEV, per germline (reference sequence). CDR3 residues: CASSLRGSNQPQHF. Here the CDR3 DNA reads TGTGCCAGCAGTTTAAGAGGGAGCAATCAGCCCCAGCATTTT.

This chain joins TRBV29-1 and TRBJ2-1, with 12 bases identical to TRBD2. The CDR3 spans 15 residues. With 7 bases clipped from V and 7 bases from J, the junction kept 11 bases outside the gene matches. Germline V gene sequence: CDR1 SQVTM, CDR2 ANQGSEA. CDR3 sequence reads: CSGRLAGGPGNEQFF. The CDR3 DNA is TGCAGCGGCAGGCTAGCGGGAGGGCCAGGGAATGAGCAGTTCTTC.